A single sample gave rise to the 8 T cell receptor beta chains below, sequenced in a study of cytomegalovirus exposure and HLA in healthy donors. A multiplex PCR was run with 60 Vbeta primers and 13 Jbeta primers. Repertoires were generated with immunoSEQ multiplex PCR, while TCRdb's copy carries only in-frame clones and drops some. In the table there are about 140,000 clones, approximately 61% of which are singletons. Sample: PBMCs. The receptors stem from a human donor in good health.

The chain has TRBV29-1 and TRBJ2-1; D ambiguous. Deletions cut 4 bases from V and 3 bases from J, with 13 bases between. CDR1 is SQVTM and CDR2 is ANQGSEA in the germline V gene. The CDR3 length is 14 residues. As DNA, the CDR3 is TGCAGCGTTGGTGGTCAGGCTGGCTACAATGAGCAGTTCTTC. Encoded protein: CSVGGQAGYNEQFF.

This clone was detected only once. The genes are TRBV4-3 and TRBJ2-1, with D possibly TRBD2 on 6 matching bases. Trimming left V 0 bases short and J 8 bases short, with 8 bases between. The CDR3 loop spans 13 amino acids. Germline CDR1 is LGHNA and CDR2 is YSLEER. In DNA, the CDR3 is TGCGCCAGCAGCCAAGATTGGAGGGATGAGCAGTTCTTC. This translates into CASSQDWRDEQFF.

The chain is built from TRBV5-1 and TRBJ1-4; 10 positions match TRBD1. V shed 4 bases and J 5 bases; nucleotides not matched to a gene: 11. The germline CDR1 and CDR2 sequences are SGHRS and YFSETQ. The CDR3 has 17 residues. In nucleotides, the CDR3 is TGCGCCAGCAGCCCCAAATACACGGACAGGGGGAATGAAAAACTGTTTTTT. Translated, it gives CASSPKYTDRGNEKLFF. The full variable domain, in which reference TRBV5-1 and TRBJ1-4 provide the parts outside the CDR3, is KAGVTQTPRYLIKTRGQQVTLSCSPISGHRSVSWYQQTPGQGLQFLFEYFSETQRNKGNFPGRFSGRQFSNSRSEMNVSTLELGDSALYLCASSPKYTDRGNEKLFFGSGTQLSVL.

This chain joins TRBV19 and TRBJ2-3; TRBD2 is a possible D gene (5 bases). Germline CDR1 and CDR2: LNHDA and SQIVND (reference sequence). Trimming cost V 0 bases and J 6 bases, with 16 bases left between them. CDR3 length: 16 amino acids. The CDR3 sequence: CASSIDGELMGDTQYF. The CDR3, as DNA: TGTGCCAGTAGTATAGACGGGGAACTAATGGGCGATACGCAGTATTTT.

This chain connects TRBV5-1 to TRBJ2-1, with D tentatively TRBD1 (5 bases). CDR3 size: 16 residues. Germline CDR1 is SGHRS and CDR2 is YFSETQ. V dropped 0 bases and J dropped 4 bases, with 14 bases sitting between them. The CDR3 sequence: CASSLGGRAIYNEQFF. For the CDR3, the DNA is TGCGCCAGCAGCTTGGGAGGCAGGGCCATTTACAATGAGCAGTTCTTC.

J is TRBJ2-7 and V is TRBV5-1, with D tentatively TRBD2 (7 bases). Germline V gene data show CDR1 as SGHRS and CDR2 as YFSETQ. The V and J ends lost 1 base and 6 bases respectively, with 17 bases between them. The CDR3 is 15 amino acids. DNA for the CDR3: TGCGCCAGCAGCTTGACCACGGGGGGCCCAGGCGAGCAGTACTTC. Residues: CASSLTTGGPGEQYF.

This clone came up a few times. CDR3 protein: CASIHTGLAGHNEQFF. CDR3 DNA: TGTGCCAGCATCCATACGGGCCTAGCGGGACACAATGAGCAGTTCTTC. The chain carries TRBV6-6 and TRBJ2-1; 9 nucleotides line up with TRBD2. V gave up 7 bases and J gave up 5 bases; unmatched junction bases: 12. Germline CDR1 and CDR2: MNHNY and SVGAGI (reference sequence). This CDR3 has 16 residues.

The gene calls are TRBV19 and TRBJ1-3, with a weak D call TRBD1 (6 bases). The CDR3 totals 13 residues. Germline loops: CDR1 LNHDA, CDR2 SQIVND (reference sequence). V lost 9 bases to trimming and J lost 9 bases, with 18 bases between them. As DNA, the CDR3 is TGTGCCAGCCGCTTACAGGGTTCGGGCACCATATATTTT. It specifies CASRLQGSGTIYF.